This TCR beta chain was sequenced during a study of blood T cell repertoires in COVID-19. The overall study: Sites across the United States, Italy and Spain contributed samples from acute and convalescent COVID-19. T cells, B-cell-depleted T cells, or PBMCs supplied cDNA or gDNA.

In the authors' methods: Amplified reference gene primers provided the basis for estimating nucleated cell counts. The repertoire was sequenced with immunoSEQ multiplex PCR; TCRdb's copy has only in-frame clones and lacks some. The V and J calls and clone size are taken from that table; D and trimming were inferred from the DNA. The sample lists around 20,000 clones; 90% were seen once. CDR3 length equals 15 residues. Trimming removed 0 bases from V and 5 bases from J, with 11 bases in between. Germline lookup yields CDR1 SGHKS and CDR2 YYEKEE (reference sequence). Sequencing input: peripheral blood. The chain couples TRBV5-5 to TRBJ2-2, with D possibly matching TRBD2 (5 bases). This TCR was sampled from a man in his sixties or seventies with acute or convalescent COVID-19. The CDR3 DNA sequence: TGTGCCAGCAGCTTGGACGGGGTCCGGACCGGGGAGCTGTTTTTT. Protein: CASSLDGVRTGELFF.